This section outlines one T cell receptor (beta chain) sequence together with its context. Antigen unknown. PCR primers comprised 60 Vbeta and 13 Jbeta primers. Repertoires were generated with immunoSEQ multiplex PCR, while TCRdb's copy carries only in-frame clones and drops some. Here the sample spans some 150,000 clones, about 76% being singletons. This entry is derived from a study of cytomegalovirus exposure and HLA in healthy donors. General observations from the study: About 87% or about 30% of the time was how often most TCR beta V segments were productive, according to an earlier analysis.

The source of this sequence is a man under 40 in good health and CMV-seropositive. Sequencing was performed on PBMCs.

This CDR3 is CASSFRLAGEQYF. The CDR3 region has the DNA TGTGCCAGCAGTTTCCGGCTAGCTGGCGAGCAGTACTTC. The chain has TRBV27 and TRBJ2-7; tentative D call: TRBD2 (5 bases). Trimming took off 3 bases at V and 6 bases at J, with 12 bases between the two ends. There are 13 residues in the CDR3. The germline V gene has CDR1 MNHEY and CDR2 SMNVEV (reference sequence).